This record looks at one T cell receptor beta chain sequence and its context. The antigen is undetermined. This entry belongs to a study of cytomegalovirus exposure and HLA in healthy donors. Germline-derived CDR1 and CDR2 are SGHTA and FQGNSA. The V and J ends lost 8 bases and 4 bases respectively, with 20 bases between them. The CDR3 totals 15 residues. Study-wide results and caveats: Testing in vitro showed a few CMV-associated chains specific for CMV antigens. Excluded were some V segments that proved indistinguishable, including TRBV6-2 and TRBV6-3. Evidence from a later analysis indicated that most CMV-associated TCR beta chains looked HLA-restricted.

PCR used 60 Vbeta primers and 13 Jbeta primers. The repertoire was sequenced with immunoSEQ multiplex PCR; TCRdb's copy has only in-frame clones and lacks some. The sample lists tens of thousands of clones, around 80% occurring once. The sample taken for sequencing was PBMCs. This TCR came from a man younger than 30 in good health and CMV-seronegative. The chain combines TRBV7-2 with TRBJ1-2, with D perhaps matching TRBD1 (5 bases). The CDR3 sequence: CASASGNGEAYGYTF. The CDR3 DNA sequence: TGTGCCAGCGCATCAGGGAACGGCGAAGCCTATGGCTACACCTTC.